This T cell receptor (beta chain) comes out of a study of blood T cell repertoires in COVID-19 (dated by TCRdb to the early 2020s). Looking at the study overall: Samples covering the acute and convalescent phases of COVID-19 were provided by collaborators in the United States, Italy and Spain. The material from the prospective study consisted of cDNA or gDNA derived from T cells, B-cell-depleted T cells, or PBMCs. Where available, HLA class I and class II types were taken from metadata supplied by the sample provider and were not determined by assay-based typing. The repertoires were released in a freely available public database meant as a resource for research on the immune response to SARS-CoV-2. The samples were drawn from two sources: the first 160 participants of the ongoing ImmuneRACE study, and 1,200 or so subjects contributed by 6 global collaborators. The sample metadata nearly always contained a de-identified subject ID, COVID-19 status, age in years and sex. The dataset comprised deeply sampled blood TCRbeta repertoires from subjects exposed to, actively infected with, or recovered from COVID-19.

One collaborating source in Seattle enrolled patients while the patients were actively infected and followed the patients over time throughout the course of disease. Each collaborating institution followed its own protocols to collect whole blood in K2EDTA tubes. For TCRbeta analysis, collaborator samples were shipped as frozen whole blood, as isolated PBMCs, or as DNA extracted from either sample type. About this clone itself: Its antigen remains unidentified. Within one base of it there is no much larger clone, and no base qualities were kept.

General conclusions and limits of the study: The amount of clinical and demographic metadata varied by source and participant and was provided uncurated.

The immunoSEQ Assay, a bias-controlled multiplex PCR, was used to amplify TCRbeta CDR3 regions from genomic DNA. Per the source publication's procedure: The number of nucleated cells in each sample was estimated by amplification of reference gene primers within the assay. To quantify the absolute abundance of each unique TCRbeta CDR3 rearrangement, sequence reads were collapsed and filtered. For each sample, productive Simpson clonality was calculated as the square root of Simpson's diversity index across productive rearrangements. TCRdb re-hosts the immuneACCESS table, in-frame sequences only. Its copies lack some clones; in the studies checked, an unresolved V gene accounts for under half of them, and the cause for the rest is not known. D and trimming were read from the DNA, whereas the V and J calls and clone size are those reported in that table. In this sample the table shows approximately 97,000 clones, about 85% of which occur a single time. The leading ten clones occupy around 5.3% of the sample.

Sequences were obtained from peripheral blood. The clonotype was recovered from a woman aged 50 to 60 with COVID-19, enrolled during active disease.

CDR3 sequence: CASSLGSGTSLDTQYF. The DNA sequence is given as TGCGCCAGCAGCTTGGGGTCCGGGACAAGTCTAGATACGCAGTATTTT. Recombination connected TRBV5-1 to TRBJ2-3; D gene: possibly TRBD1, on 6 matching bases. From a lookup of the germline V gene, CDR1 and CDR2 are SGHRS and YFSETQ. From the cysteine through the phenylalanine, the CDR3 covers 16 amino acids. The kept DNA is CDR3 alone, 48 bases in frame from the first base. At the junction V is shortened by 0 bases and J by 5 bases, with 16 bases in between.